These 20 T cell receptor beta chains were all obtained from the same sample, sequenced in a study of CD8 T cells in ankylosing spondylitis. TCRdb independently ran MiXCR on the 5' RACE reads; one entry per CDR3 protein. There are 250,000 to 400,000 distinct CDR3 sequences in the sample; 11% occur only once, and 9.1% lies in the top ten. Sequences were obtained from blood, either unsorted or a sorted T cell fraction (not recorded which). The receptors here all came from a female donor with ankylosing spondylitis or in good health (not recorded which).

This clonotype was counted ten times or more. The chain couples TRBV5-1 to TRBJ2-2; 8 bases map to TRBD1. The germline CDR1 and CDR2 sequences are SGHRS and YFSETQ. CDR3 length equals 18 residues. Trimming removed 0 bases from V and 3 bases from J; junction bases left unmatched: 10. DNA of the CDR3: TGCGCCAGCAGCTTGGATGTCGGACAGGGAAAATACACCGGGGAGCTGTTTTTT. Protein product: CASSLDVGQGKYTGELFF.

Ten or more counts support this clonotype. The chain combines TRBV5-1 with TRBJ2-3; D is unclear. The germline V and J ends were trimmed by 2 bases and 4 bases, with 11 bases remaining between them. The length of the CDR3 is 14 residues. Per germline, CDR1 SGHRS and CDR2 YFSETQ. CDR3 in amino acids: CASSLMAPSDTQYF. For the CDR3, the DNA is TGCGCCAGCAGCTTAATGGCTCCTTCAGATACGCAGTATTTT.

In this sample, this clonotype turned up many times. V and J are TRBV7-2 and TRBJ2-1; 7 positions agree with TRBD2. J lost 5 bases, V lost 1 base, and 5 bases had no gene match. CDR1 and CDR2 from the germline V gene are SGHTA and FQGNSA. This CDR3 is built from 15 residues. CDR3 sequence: CASSLVSGTHNEQFF. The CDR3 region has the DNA TGTGCCAGCAGCTTAGTAAGCGGGACCCACAATGAGCAGTTCTTC.

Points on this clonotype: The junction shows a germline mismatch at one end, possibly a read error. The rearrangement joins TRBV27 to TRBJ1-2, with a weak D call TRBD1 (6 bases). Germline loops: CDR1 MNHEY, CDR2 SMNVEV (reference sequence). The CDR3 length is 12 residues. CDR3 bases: TGTGCCAGCTGGACTGGAGGGGGTGGCTACGCCTTC. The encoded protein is CASWTGGGGYAF.

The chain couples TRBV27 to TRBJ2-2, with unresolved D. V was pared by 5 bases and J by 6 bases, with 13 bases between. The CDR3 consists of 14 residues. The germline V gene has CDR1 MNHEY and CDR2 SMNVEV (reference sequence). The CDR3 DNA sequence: TGTGCCAGCAGTATGCAGAATTCCCCCGGGGAGCTGTTTTTT. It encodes CASSMQNSPGELFF.

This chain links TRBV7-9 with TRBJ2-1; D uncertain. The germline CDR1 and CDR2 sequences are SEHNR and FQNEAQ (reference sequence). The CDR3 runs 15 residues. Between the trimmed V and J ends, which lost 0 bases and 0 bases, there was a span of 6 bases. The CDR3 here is CASSLAQSSYNEQFF. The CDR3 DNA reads TGTGCCAGCAGCTTAGCACAAAGCTCCTACAATGAGCAGTTCTTC.

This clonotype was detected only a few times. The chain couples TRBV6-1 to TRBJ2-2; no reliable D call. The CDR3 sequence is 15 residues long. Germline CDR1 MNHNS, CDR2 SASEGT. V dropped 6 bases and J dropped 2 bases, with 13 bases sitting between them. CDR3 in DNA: TGTGCCAGCAGAAGTAGGGTCAGAAACACCGGGGAGCTGTTTTTT. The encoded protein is CASRSRVRNTGELFF.

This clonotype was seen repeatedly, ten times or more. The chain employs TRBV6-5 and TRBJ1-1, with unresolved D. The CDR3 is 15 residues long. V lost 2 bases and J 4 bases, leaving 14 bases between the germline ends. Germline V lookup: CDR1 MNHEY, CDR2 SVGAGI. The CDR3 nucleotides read TGTGCCAGCAGTTACACCGGTCGGGCGGTCACTGAAGCTTTCTTT. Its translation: CASSYTGRAVTEAFF.

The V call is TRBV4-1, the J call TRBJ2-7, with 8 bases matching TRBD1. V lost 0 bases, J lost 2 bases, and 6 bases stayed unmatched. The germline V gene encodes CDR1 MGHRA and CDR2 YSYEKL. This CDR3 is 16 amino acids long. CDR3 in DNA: TGCGCCAGCAGCCAAGATAAAAGGACAGGGACCTACGAGCAGTACTTC. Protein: CASSQDKRTGTYEQYF.

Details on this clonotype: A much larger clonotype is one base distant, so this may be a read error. The CDR3 region is CAISWGQGANTEAFF. For the CDR3, the DNA is TGCGCCATCAGCTGGGGGCAGGGGGCGAACACTGAAGCTTTCTTT. The V call is TRBV5-1, the J call TRBJ1-1; 8 bases fit TRBD1. CDR1 is SGHRS, CDR2 YFSETQ, per germline. This CDR3 is 15 amino acids long. Using reference TRBV5-1 and TRBJ1-1 for the parts outside the CDR3, the full variable domain is KAGVTQTPRYLIKTRGQQVTLSCSPISGHRSVSWYQQTPGQGLQFLFEYFSETQRNKGNFPGRFSGRQFSNSRSEMNVSTLELGDSALYLCAISWGQGANTEAFFGQGTRLTVV.

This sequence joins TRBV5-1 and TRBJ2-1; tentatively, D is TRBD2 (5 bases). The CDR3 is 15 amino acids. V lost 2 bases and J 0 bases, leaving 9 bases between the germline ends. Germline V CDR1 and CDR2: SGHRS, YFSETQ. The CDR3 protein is CASSFNGISYNEQFF. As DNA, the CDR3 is TGCGCCAGCAGCTTCAACGGGATCTCCTACAATGAGCAGTTCTTC.

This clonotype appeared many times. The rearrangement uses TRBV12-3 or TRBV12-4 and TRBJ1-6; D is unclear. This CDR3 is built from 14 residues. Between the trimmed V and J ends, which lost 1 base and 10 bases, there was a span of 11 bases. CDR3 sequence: CASSLGKYGSPLHF. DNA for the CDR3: TGTGCCAGCAGTTTAGGCAAATACGGGTCACCCCTCCACTTT.

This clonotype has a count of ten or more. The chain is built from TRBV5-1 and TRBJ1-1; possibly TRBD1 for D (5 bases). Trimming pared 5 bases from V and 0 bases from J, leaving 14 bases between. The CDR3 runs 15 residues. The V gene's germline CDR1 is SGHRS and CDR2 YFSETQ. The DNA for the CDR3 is TGCGCCAGCAGGGCCTCCAGGGCGGTGAACACTGAAGCTTTCTTT. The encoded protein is CASRASRAVNTEAFF.

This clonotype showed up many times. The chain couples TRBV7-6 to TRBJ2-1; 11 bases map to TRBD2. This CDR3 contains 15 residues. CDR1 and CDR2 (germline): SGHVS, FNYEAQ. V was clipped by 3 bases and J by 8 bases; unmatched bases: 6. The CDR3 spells CASSFLAGGEDEQFF. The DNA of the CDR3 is TGTGCCAGCAGCTTTCTAGCGGGGGGTGAGGATGAGCAGTTCTTC. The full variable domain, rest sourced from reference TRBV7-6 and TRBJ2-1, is GAGVSQSPRYKVTKRGQDVALRCDPISGHVSLYWYRQALGQGPEFLTYFNYEAQQDKSGLPNDRFSAERPEGSISTLTIQRTEQRDSAMYRCASSFLAGGEDEQFFGPGTRLTVL.

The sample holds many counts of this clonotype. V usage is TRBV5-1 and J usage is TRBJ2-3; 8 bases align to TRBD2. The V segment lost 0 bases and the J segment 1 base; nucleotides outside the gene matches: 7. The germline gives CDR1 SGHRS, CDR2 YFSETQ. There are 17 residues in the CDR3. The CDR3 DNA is TGCGCCAGCAGCTTGGAGAGCCTAGCGGGTGGCACAGATACGCAGTATTTT. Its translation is CASSLESLAGGTDTQYF.

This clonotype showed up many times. The CDR3 sequence: CASTLRGDANTSTDTQYF. In DNA, the CDR3 is TGTGCCAGCACCCTAAGGGGCGACGCAAACACTAGCACAGATACGCAGTATTTT. The chain joins TRBV6-1 to TRBJ2-3, with D tentatively TRBD1 (5 bases). Germline V gives CDR1 MNHNS, CDR2 SASEGT. The CDR3 sequence is 18 residues long. Between the trimmed V and J ends, which lost 7 bases and 0 bases, there was a span of 23 bases.

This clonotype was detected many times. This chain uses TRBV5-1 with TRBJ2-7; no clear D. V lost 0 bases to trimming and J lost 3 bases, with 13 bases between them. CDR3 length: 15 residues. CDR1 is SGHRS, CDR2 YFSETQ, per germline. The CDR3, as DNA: TGCGCCAGCAGCTTGGCCGAAGCAGAAAGCTACGAGCAGTACTTC. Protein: CASSLAEAESYEQYF.

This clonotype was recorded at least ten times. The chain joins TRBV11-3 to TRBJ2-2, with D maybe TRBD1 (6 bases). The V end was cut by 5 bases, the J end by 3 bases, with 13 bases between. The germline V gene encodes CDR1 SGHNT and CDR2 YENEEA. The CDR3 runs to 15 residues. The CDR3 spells CASSDRPSYTGELFF. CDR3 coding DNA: TGTGCCAGCAGCGACAGGCCTTCCTACACCGGGGAGCTGTTTTTT.

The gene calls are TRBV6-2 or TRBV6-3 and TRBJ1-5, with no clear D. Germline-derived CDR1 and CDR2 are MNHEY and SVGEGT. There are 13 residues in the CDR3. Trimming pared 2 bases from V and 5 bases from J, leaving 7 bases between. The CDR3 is CASSYNTYQPQHF. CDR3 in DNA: TGTGCCAGCAGTTACAACACCTATCAGCCCCAGCATTTT.

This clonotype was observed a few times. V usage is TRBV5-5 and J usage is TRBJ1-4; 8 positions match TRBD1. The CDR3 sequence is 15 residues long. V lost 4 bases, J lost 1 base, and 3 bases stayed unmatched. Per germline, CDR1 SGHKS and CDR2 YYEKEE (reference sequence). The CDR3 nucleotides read TGTGCCAGCAGCGGGGGGACAGGAACTAATGAAAAACTGTTTTTT. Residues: CASSGGTGTNEKLFF.